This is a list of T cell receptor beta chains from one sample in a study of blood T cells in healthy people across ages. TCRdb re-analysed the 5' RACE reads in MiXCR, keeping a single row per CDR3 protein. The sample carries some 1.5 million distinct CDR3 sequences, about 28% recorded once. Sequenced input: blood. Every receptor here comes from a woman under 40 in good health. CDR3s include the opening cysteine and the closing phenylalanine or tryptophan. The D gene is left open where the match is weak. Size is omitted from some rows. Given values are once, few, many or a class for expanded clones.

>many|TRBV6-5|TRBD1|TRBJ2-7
CATGQGVGEQYF
TGTGCCACGGGACAGGGGGTAGGCGAGCAGTACTTC
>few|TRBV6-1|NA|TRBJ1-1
CASSEVGHSTEAFF
TGTGCCAGCAGTGAAGTGGGACACTCCACTGAAGCTTTCTTT
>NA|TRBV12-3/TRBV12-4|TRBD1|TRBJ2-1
CASSKKGQKLYNEQFF
TGTGCCAGCAGCAAAAAGGGACAGAAACTTTACAATGAGCAGTTCTTC
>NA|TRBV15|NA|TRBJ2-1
CATSREGSRGFFYNEQFF
TGTGCCACCAGCAGAGAGGGGAGTCGAGGGTTCTTCTACAATGAGCAGTTCTTC
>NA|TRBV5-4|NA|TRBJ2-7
CASSLLGFNEQYF
TGTGCCAGCAGCTTATTAGGTTTCAACGAGCAGTACTTC
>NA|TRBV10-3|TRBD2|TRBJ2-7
CAVSERTSGSYEQYF
TGTGCCGTCAGTGAGAGAACTAGCGGCTCCTACGAGCAGTACTTC
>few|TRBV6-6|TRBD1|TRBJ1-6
CASSYRTGESPLHF
TGTGCCAGCAGTTACCGGACAGGGGAATCACCCCTCCACTTT
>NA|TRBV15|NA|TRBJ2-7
CATSRVLLAFSVEQYF
TGTGCCACCAGCAGAGTACTCCTAGCGTTTTCTGTCGAGCAGTACTTC
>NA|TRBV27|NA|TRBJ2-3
CASSLSYSITDTQYF
TGTGCCAGCAGTTTAAGTTACTCCATCACAGATACGCAGTATTTT
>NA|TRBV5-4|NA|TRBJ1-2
CASSSTQDIYYGYTF
TGTGCCAGCAGCTCGACCCAGGACATCTACTATGGCTACACCTTC
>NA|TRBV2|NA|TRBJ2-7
CASSETRPYEQYF
TGTGCCAGCAGCGAAACGCGTCCCTACGAGCAGTACTTC
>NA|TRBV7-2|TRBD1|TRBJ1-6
CASSPRTGNNSPLHF
TGTGCCAGCAGCCCACGGACAGGCAACAATTCACCCCTCCACTTT
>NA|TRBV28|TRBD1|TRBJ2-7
CASSWDRDSYEQYF
TGTGCCAGCAGTTGGGACAGGGATAGCTACGAGCAGTACTTC
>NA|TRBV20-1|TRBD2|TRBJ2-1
CSAMGLADYNEQFF
TGCAGTGCTATGGGACTAGCGGATTACAATGAGCAGTTCTTC
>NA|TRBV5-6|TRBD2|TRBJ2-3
CASSPLAGGPLDTQYF
TGTGCCAGCAGCCCTCTAGCGGGAGGGCCCCTCGATACGCAGTATTTT
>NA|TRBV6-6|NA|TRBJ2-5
CASSEPPRETQYF
TGTGCCAGCAGCGAACCGCCGCGAGAGACCCAGTACTTC
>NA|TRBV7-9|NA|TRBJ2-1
CASSLALVVISSYNEQFF
TGTGCCAGCAGCTTAGCGCTCGTGGTTATAAGCTCCTACAATGAGCAGTTCTTC
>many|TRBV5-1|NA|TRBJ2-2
CASSWNTGELFF
TGTGCCAGTAGTTGGAACACCGGGGAGCTGTTTTTT
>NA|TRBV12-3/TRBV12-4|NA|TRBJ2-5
CASSLWGANNEQYF
TGTGCCAGCAGTTTGTGGGGAGCGAACAATGAGCAGTACTTC
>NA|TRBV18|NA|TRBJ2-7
CASSPRIGHSYEQYF
TGTGCCAGCTCACCACGGATAGGACACTCCTACGAGCAGTACTTC
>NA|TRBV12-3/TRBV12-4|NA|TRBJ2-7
CASSLRADYEQYF
TGTGCCAGCAGTTTAAGGGCTGACTACGAGCAGTACTTC
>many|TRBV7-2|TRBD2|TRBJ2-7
CASSWTSGGPNYEQYF
TGTGCCAGCAGTTGGACTAGCGGGGGCCCAAACTACGAGCAGTACTTC
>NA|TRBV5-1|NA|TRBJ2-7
CASSLGGGYLYGQYF
TGCGCCAGCAGCTTGGGCGGAGGGTACCTCTACGGGCAGTACTTC
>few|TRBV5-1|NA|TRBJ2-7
CASSSSRWGTYEQYF
TGCGCCAGCAGCTCCTCTCGTTGGGGAACCTACGAGCAGTACTTC
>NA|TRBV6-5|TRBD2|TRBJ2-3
CASSSPGLAGETHTQYF
TGTGCCAGCAGTTCCCCGGGACTAGCGGGGGAAACCCATACGCAGTATTTT
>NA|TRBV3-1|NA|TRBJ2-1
CASSQDPYEQFF
TGTGCCAGCAGCCAAGATCCATATGAGCAGTTCTTC
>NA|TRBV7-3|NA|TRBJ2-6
CASSASVRLANVLTF
TGTGCCAGCAGTGCCTCAGTCCGGCTGGCCAACGTCCTGACTTTC
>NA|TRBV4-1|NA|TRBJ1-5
CASSHPDELGQPQHF
TGCGCCAGCAGCCACCCGGACGAGTTGGGCCAGCCCCAGCATTTT
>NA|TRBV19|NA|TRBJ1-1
CASRTGTSHEAFF
TGTGCCAGTAGAACCGGGACATCTCATGAAGCTTTCTTT
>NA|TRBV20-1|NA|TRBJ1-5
CSARDWRAGDNQPQHF
TGCAGTGCTAGAGATTGGAGGGCAGGGGACAATCAGCCCCAGCATTTT
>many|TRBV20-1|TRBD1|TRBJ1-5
CSVAPSGGEDQPQHF
TGCAGTGTCGCCCCATCAGGGGGCGAGGATCAGCCCCAGCATTTT
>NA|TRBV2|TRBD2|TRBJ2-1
CASPALAGTGSYNEQFF
TGTGCCAGCCCAGCACTAGCGGGAACCGGCTCCTACAATGAGCAGTTCTTC
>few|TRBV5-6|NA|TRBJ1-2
CASSFYRDPSRGYTF
TGTGCCAGCAGCTTTTACAGGGACCCCTCCCGGGGCTACACCTTC
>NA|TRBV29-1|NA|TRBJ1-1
CSVGAEMNTEAFF
TGCAGCGTGGGGGCAGAAATGAACACTGAAGCTTTCTTT
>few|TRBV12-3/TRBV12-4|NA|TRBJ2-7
CASSLQRESSEQYF
TGTGCCAGCAGTTTGCAGCGCGAAAGTTCCGAGCAGTACTTC
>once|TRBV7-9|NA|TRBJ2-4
CASSRGAGGENIQYF
TGTGCCAGCAGCAGAGGGGCAGGAGGGGAAAACATTCAGTACTTC
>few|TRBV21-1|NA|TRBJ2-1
CASSKGGSGRGNEQFF
TGTGCCAGCAGTAAAGGAGGTAGCGGGAGGGGTAATGAGCAGTTCTTC
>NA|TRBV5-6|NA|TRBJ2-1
CASSLLAEGNEQFF
TGTGCCAGCAGCTTGTTGGCAGAGGGCAATGAGCAGTTCTTC
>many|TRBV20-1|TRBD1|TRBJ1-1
CSAPSGTENTEAFF
TGCAGTGCTCCTTCCGGGACAGAGAACACTGAAGCTTTCTTT
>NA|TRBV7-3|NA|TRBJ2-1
CASSLGRGGVGETQFF
TGTGCCAGCAGCTTAGGAAGGGGGGGAGTGGGGGAGACCCAGTTCTTC
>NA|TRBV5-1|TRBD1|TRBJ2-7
CASSWRGQGGSEQYF
TGCGCCAGCAGCTGGCGGGGACAGGGAGGGTCCGAGCAGTACTTC
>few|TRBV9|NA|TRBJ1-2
CASSGRTRNYGYTF
TGTGCCAGCAGCGGACGTACAAGGAACTATGGCTACACCTTC
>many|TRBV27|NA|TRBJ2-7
CASSLRGVSYEQYF
TGTGCCAGCAGTTTAAGGGGCGTCTCATACGAGCAGTACTTC
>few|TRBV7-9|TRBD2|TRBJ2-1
CASSSGSSGAFNEQFF
TGTGCCAGCAGCTCGGGATCTAGCGGGGCCTTCAATGAGCAGTTCTTC
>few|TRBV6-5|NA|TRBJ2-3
CASSPKRADTQYF
TGTGCCAGCAGTCCAAAGCGGGCAGATACGCAGTATTTT
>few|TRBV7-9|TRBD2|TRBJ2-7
CASSLSTTSGRYEQYF
TGTGCCAGCAGCTTATCAACGACTAGCGGGAGATACGAGCAGTACTTC
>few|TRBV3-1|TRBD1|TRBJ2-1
CASSFYWTGWKFF
TGTGCCAGCAGCTTCTATTGGACAGGGTGGAAGTTCTTC
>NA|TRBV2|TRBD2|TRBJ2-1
CASSTSGGEDEQFF
TGTGCCAGCAGTACTAGCGGGGGCGAGGATGAGCAGTTCTTC
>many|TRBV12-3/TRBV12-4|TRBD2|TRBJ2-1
CASSLWGGQAHDEQFF
TGTGCCAGCAGCCTCTGGGGGGGTCAGGCACACGATGAGCAGTTCTTC
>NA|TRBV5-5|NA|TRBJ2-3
CASSHRRDTDTQYF
TGTGCCAGCAGCCACCGGAGGGACACAGATACGCAGTATTTT
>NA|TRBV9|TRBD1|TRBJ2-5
CASSVEQGAMETQYF
TGTGCCAGCAGCGTAGAACAGGGGGCAATGGAGACCCAGTACTTC
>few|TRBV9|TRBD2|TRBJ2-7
CASSHGLERGEQYF
TGTGCCAGCAGCCACGGACTAGAAAGGGGCGAGCAGTACTTC
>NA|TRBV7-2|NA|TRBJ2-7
CASSQQVGQGGARYF
TGCGCCAGCTCCCAACAAGTCGGACAAGGGGGAGCGCGGTACTTC
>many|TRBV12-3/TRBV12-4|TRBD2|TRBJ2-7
CASSSPTSGSYEQYF
TGTGCCAGCAGTTCGCCGACTAGCGGGAGCTACGAGCAGTACTTC